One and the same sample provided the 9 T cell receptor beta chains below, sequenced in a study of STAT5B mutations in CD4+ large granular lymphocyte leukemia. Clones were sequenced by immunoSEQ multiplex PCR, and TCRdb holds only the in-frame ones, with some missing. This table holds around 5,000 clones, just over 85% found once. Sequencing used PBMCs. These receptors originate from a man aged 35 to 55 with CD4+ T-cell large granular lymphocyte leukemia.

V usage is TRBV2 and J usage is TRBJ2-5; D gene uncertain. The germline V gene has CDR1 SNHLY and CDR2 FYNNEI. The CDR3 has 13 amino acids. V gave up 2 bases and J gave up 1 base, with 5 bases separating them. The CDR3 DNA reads TGTGCCAGCAGTGAATCCGGCCAAGAGACCCAGTACTTC. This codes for CASSESGQETQYF.

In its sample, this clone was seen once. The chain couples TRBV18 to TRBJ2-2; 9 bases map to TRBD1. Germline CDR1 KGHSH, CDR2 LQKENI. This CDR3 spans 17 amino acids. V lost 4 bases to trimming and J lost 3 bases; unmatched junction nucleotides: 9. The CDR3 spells CASSRNLWTGDTGELFF. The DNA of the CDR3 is TGTGCCAGCTCACGCAACCTTTGGACAGGGGACACCGGGGAGCTGTTTTTT. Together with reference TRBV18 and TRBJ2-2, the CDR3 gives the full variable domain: NAGVMQNPRHLVRRRGQEARLRCSPMKGHSHVYWYRQLPEEGLKFMVYLQKENIIDESGMPKERFSAEFPKEGPSILRIQQVVRGDSAAYFCASSRNLWTGDTGELFFGEGSRLTVL.

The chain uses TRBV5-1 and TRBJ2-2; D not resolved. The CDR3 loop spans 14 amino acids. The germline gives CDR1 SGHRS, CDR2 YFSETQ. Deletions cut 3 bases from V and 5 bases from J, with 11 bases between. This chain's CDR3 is CASSWKSGTGELFF. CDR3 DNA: TGCGCCAGCAGCTGGAAATCCGGGACCGGGGAGCTGTTTTTT. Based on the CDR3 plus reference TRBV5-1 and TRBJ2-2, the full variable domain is KAGVTQTPRYLIKTRGQQVTLSCSPISGHRSVSWYQQTPGQGLQFLFEYFSETQRNKGNFPGRFSGRQFSNSRSEMNVSTLELGDSALYLCASSWKSGTGELFFGEGSRLTVL.

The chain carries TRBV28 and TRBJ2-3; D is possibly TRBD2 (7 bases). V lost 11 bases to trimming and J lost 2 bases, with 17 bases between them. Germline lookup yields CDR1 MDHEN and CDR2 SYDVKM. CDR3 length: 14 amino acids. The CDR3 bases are TGTGCCCTTGGGGCGGGGGCCCTCACAGATACGCAGTATTTT. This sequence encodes CALGAGALTDTQYF.

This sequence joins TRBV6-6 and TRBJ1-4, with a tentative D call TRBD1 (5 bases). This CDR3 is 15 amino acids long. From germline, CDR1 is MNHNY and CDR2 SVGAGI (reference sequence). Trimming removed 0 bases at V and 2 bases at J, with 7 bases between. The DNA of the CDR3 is TGTGCCAGCAGTTACTCGGGGCGGACTAATGAAAAACTGTTTTTT. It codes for CASSYSGRTNEKLFF.

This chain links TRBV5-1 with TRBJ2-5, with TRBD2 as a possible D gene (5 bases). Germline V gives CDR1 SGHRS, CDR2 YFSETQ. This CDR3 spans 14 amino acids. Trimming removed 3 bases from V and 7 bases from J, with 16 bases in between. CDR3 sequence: CASSSGGQEPTQYF. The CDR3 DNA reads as TGCGCCAGCAGCTCCGGAGGCCAGGAGCCGACCCAGTACTTC. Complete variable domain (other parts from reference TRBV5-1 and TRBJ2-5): KAGVTQTPRYLIKTRGQQVTLSCSPISGHRSVSWYQQTPGQGLQFLFEYFSETQRNKGNFPGRFSGRQFSNSRSEMNVSTLELGDSALYLCASSSGGQEPTQYFGPGTRLLVL.

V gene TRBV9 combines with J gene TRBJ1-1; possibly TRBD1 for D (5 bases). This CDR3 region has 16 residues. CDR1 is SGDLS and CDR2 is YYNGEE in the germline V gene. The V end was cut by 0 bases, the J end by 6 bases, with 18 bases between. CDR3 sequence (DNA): TGTGCCAGCAGCGTAGTAAGGGGTTTGGGCGTCGCTGAAGCTTTCTTT. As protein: CASSVVRGLGVAEAFF.

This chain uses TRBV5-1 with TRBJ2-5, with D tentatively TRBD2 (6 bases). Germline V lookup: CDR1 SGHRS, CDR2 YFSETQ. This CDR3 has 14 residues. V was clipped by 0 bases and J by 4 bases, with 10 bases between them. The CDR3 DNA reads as TGCGCCAGCAGCTTGGAAGGAGGGGTAGAGACCCAGTACTTC. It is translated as CASSLEGGVETQYF.

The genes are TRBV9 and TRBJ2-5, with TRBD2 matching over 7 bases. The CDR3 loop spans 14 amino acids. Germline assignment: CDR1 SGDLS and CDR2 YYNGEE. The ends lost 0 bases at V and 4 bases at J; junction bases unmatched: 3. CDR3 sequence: CASSVGGGGETQYF. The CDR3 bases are TGTGCCAGCAGCGTAGGTGGCGGGGGAGAGACCCAGTACTTC.